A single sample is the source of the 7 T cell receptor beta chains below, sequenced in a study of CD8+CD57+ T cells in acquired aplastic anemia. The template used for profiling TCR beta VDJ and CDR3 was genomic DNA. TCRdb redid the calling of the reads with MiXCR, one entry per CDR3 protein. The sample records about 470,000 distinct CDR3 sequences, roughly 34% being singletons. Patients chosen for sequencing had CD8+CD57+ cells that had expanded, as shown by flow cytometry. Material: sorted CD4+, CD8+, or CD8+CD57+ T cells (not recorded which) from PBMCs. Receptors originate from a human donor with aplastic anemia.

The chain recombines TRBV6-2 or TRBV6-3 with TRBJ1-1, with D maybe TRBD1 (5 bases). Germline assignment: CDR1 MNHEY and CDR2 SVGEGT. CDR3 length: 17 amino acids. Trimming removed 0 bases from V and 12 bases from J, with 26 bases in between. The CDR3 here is CASSYSILAWDVDTTFF. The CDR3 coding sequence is TGTGCCAGCAGTTACTCGATCTTGGCTTGGGACGTAGACACAACTTTCTTT.

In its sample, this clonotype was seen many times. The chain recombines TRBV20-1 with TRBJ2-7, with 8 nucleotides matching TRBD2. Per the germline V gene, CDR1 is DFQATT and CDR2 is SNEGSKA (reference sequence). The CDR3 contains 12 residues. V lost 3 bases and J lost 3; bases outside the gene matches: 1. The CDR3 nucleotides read TGCAGTGCTAGCGGGGGGGTCTACGAGCAGTACTTC. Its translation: CSASGGVYEQYF.

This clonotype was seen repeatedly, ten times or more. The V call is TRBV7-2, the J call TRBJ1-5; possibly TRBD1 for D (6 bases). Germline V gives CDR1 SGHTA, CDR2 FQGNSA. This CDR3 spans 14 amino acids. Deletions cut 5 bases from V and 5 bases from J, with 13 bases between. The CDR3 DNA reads TGTGCCAGCAGCGCCACAGGGATTCATCAGCCCCAGCATTTT. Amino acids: CASSATGIHQPQHF.

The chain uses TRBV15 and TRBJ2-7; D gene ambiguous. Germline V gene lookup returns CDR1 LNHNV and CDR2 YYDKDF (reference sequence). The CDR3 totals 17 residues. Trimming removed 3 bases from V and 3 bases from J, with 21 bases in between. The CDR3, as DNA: TGTGCCACCAGCAGCTGGACGGACGGTAGGCTAGGCTACGAGCAGTACTTC. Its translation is CATSSWTDGRLGYEQYF.

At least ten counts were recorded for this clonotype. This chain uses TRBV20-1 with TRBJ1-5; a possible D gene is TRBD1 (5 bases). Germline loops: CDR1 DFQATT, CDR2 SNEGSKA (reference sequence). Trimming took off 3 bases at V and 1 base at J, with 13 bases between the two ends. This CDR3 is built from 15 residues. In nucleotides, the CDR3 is TGCAGTGCTAGGGACACCCTCTTAAGCAATCAGCCCCAGCATTTT. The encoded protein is CSARDTLLSNQPQHF.

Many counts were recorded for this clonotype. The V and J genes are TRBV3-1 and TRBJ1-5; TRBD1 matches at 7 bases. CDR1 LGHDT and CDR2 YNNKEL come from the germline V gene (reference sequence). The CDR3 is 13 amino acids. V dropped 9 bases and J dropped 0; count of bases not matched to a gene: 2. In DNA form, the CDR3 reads TGTGCCAGTGGGGACAGTAGCAATCAGCCCCAGCATTTT. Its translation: CASGDSSNQPQHF.

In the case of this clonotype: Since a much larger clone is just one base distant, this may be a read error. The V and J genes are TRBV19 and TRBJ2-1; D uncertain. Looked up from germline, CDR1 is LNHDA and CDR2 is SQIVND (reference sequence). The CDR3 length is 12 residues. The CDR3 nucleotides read TGTGCCAATAGTGTGTCCTACAATGAGCAGTTCTTC. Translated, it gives CANSVSYNEQFF.